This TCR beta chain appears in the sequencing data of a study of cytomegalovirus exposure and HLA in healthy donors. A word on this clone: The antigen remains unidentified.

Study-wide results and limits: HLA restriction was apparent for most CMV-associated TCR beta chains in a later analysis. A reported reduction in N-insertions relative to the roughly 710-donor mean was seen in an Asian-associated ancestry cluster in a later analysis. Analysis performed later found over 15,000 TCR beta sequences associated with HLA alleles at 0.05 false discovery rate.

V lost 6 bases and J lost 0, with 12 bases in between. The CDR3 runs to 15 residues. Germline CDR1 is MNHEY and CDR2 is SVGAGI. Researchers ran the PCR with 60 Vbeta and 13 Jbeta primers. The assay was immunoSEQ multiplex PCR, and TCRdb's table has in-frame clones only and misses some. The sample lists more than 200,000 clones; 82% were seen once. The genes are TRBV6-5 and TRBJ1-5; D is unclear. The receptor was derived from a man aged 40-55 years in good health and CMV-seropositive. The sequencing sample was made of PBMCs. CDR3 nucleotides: TGTGCCAGCAGAGCGGTGGCGTATAGCAATCAGCCCCAGCATTTT. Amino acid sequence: CASRAVAYSNQPQHF.